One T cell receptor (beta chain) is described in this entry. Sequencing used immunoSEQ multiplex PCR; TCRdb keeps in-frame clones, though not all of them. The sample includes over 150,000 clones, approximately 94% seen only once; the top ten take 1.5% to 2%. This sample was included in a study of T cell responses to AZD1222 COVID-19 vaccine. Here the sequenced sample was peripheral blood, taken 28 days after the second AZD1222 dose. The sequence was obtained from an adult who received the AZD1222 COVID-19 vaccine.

The CDR3: CASSSPHGLNTEAFF. The DNA for the CDR3 is TGTGCCAGTAGTTCCCCCCATGGGCTGAACACTGAAGCTTTCTTT. The chain combines TRBV19 with TRBJ1-1; D remains unclear. Trimming removed 5 bases from V and 0 bases from J, with 13 bases in between. The CDR3 is made up of 15 amino acids. Looked up from germline, CDR1 is LNHDA and CDR2 is SQIVND (reference sequence).